A selection of T cell receptor beta chains follows, all from one sample in a study of cytomegalovirus exposure and HLA in healthy donors. Generated by immunoSEQ multiplex PCR, the TCRdb table keeps only in-frame clones and is missing some. Of over 200,000 clones in the sample, 80% to 95% were seen once. Specimen: PBMCs. All receptors derive from a woman in her twenties or thirties in good health and CMV-seronegative. CDR3s include the opening cysteine and the closing phenylalanine or tryptophan. A D gene is named only where the DNA matches it firmly. Size is omitted from some rows. Given values are once, few, many or a class for expanded clones.

D	size	V	J	DNA	CDR3
TRBD2	once	TRBV11-1	TRBJ2-2	TGTGCCAGCAGCTTAGGGCAGGGACTAGATAGCGGGGAGCTGTTTTTT	CASSLGQGLDSGELFF
.	.	TRBV5-1	TRBJ2-1	TGCGCCAGCAGCTTGAGAGGGGCGAACTGGAATGAGCAGTTCTTC	CASSLRGANWNEQFF
.	.	TRBV5-5	TRBJ2-5	TGTGCCAGCAGCATCCGGGATCAAGAGACCCAGTACTTC	CASSIRDQETQYF
.	.	TRBV28	TRBJ1-1	TGTGCCAGCAGTTTAAGACAGAACACTGAAGCTTTCTTT	CASSLRQNTEAFF
TRBD1	few	TRBV7-8	TRBJ1-1	TGTGCCAGCAGCGCGGCCGGGACAGGGGCGAACACTGAAGCTTTCTTT	CASSAAGTGANTEAFF
.	.	TRBV4-3	TRBJ2-1	TGCGCCAGCAGCCAAGCCCACGGCGCCAATGAGCAGTTCTTC	CASSQAHGANEQFF
.	.	TRBV25-1	TRBJ2-3	TGTGCCAGCAGTCCCCTCACCGCGGTGTTCACAGATACGCAGTATTTT	CASSPLTAVFTDTQYF
TRBD1	.	TRBV5-6	TRBJ2-5	TGTGCCAGCAGCTTGGGCAGGGGGGAGACCCAGTACTTC	CASSLGRGETQYF
.	.	TRBV6-5	TRBJ1-2	TGTGCCAGCAGTTACCAAGGATTTGGCTATGGCTACACCTTC	CASSYQGFGYGYTF
TRBD2	.	TRBV7-2	TRBJ2-1	TGTGCCAGCAGCACGGGACTAGTAGCCAATGAGCAGTTCTTC	CASSTGLVANEQFF
TRBD2	.	TRBV11-2	TRBJ2-5	TGTGCCAGCAGCTTAGCCCTAGCGGGAGTGGAGACCCAGTACTTC	CASSLALAGVETQYF
TRBD2	.	TRBV6-5	TRBJ2-1	TGTGCCAGCAGTTACGCTAGCGGCCTGAATGAGCAGTTCTTC	CASSYASGLNEQFF
TRBD2	.	TRBV9	TRBJ2-7	TGTGCCAGCAGCGTAAGCGGGAGGAACTACGAGCAGTACTTC	CASSVSGRNYEQYF
TRBD1	.	TRBV6-6	TRBJ1-1	TGTGCCAGCAGTGGCCGGGACAGGGGGTCGAGGGGAGCTTTCTTT	CASSGRDRGSRGAFF
TRBD1	.	TRBV27	TRBJ2-7	TGTGCCAGCAGTTACGCCGGGACAGCTTACGAGCAGTACTTC	CASSYAGTAYEQYF
TRBD1	few	TRBV27	TRBJ2-7	TGTGCCAGCAGTTACCAGGGGGCTGGGAACGAGCAGTACTTC	CASSYQGAGNEQYF
TRBD1	.	TRBV5-1	TRBJ2-5	TGCGCCAGCAGCTTGGGCAGGGGGTTAACAGAGACCCAGTACTTC	CASSLGRGLTETQYF
.	.	TRBV6-5	TRBJ1-5	TGTGCCAGCAGTTACAGCAGGGCTTTTAATCAGCCCCAGCATTTT	CASSYSRAFNQPQHF
.	.	TRBV9	TRBJ1-5	TGTGCCAGCAGCGTAGAGCGTAGTTGGGGATATGGTCAGCCCCAGCATTTT	CASSVERSWGYGQPQHF
.	.	TRBV6-1	TRBJ2-7	TGTGCCACCCGGGGGACGGGGGTTTACGAGCAGTACTTC	CATRGTGVYEQYF
TRBD2	.	TRBV11-2	TRBJ2-7	TGTGCCAGCAGCTCCTTAGCGGGAGGGCTCTACGAGCAGTACTTC	CASSSLAGGLYEQYF
.	.	TRBV4-3	TRBJ2-1	TGCGCCAGCAGCCAAGCTGGGGGCAATGAGCAGTTCTTC	CASSQAGGNEQFF
.	.	TRBV28	TRBJ2-7	TGTGCCAGCAGTCTTCCCGACCGAGCCTACGAGCAGTACTTC	CASSLPDRAYEQYF
.	.	TRBV5-6	TRBJ2-7	TGTGCCAGTAGCCAAGACCCATCCTACGAGCAGTACTTC	CASSQDPSYEQYF
.	.	TRBV5-1	TRBJ2-7	TGCGCCAGCAGCGCTGTTGGCTCCTACGAGCAGTACTTC	CASSAVGSYEQYF
TRBD1	.	TRBV5-1	TRBJ1-1	TGCGCCAGCAGCGGAGGAGGGACAGGGGACACTGAAGCTTTCTTT	CASSGGGTGDTEAFF
.	.	TRBV28	TRBJ1-1	TGTGCCAGCACCCGGATTTTTTCGGGGTCTGAAGCTTTCTTT	CASTRIFSGSEAFF
.	.	TRBV11-2	TRBJ1-4	TGTGCCAGCAGCCCCGGAGAGGCTTTTGAAAAACTGTTTTTT	CASSPGEAFEKLFF
TRBD1	.	TRBV25-1	TRBJ2-7	TGTGCCAGCAGTGATCAGGGGGCTTACGAGCAGTACTTC	CASSDQGAYEQYF
TRBD1	.	TRBV29-1	TRBJ1-4	TGCAGCGTCAAAAGACAGGGCTCTAATGAAAAACTGTTTTTT	CSVKRQGSNEKLFF
.	.	TRBV2	TRBJ2-7	TGTGCCAGCAGGGCCACGGGACAACAACCAACCGAGCAGTACTTC	CASRATGQQPTEQYF